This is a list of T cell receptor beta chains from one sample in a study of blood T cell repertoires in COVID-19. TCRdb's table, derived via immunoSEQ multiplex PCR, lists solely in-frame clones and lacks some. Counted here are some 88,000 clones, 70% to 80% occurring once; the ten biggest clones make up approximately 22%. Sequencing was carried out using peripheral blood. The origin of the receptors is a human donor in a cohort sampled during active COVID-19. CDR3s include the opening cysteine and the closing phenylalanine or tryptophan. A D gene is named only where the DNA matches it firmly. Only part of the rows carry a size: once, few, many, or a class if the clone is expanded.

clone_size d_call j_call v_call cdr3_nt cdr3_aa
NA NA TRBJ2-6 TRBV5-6 TGTGCCAGCAGCTTGGAGAGATCTGGGGCCAACGTCCTGACTTTC CASSLERSGANVLTF
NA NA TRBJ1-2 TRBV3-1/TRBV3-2 TGTGCCAGCAGCCCAGTTGGTGGCGGAGGGGCATTCAGCGGCTACACCTTC CASSPVGGGGAFSGYTF
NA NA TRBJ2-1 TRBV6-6 TGTGCCACCGAACGGTTGGGGGGGCTCATTGGTGAGCAGTTCTTC CATERLGGLIGEQFF
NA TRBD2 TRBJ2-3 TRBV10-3 TGTGCCATCAGTGAGGCGGGAGACCGGAGTAATACGCAGTATTTT CAISEAGDRSNTQYF
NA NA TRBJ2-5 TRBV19 TGTGCCAGCTCTGGACAGCTCGAAGAGACCCAGTACTTC CASSGQLEETQYF
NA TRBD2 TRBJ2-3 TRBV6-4 TGTGCCAGCAGCTTGGGACTAGCGGGAGAGGGTACGCAGTATTTT CASSLGLAGEGTQYF
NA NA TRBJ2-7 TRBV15 TGTGCCACCAGCAGAGGTTTATTGTATTCCTACGAGCAGTACTTC CATSRGLLYSYEQYF
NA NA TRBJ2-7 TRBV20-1 TGCAGTGCTAGTCGAGACTATGGCCCTCAGCAGTACTTC CSASRDYGPQQYF
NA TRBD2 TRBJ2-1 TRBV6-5 TGTGCCAGCAGTCCCGCGGCTAGCGGACACAATGAGCAGTTCTTC CASSPAASGHNEQFF
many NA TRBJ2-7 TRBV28 TGTGCCAGCAGTCACCTCAGGCTCAGAGAGTACGAGCAGTACTTC CASSHLRLREYEQYF
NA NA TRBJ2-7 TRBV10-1 TGCGCCAGCAGTGAGTCGACTGATCCTGACGCCTACGAGCAGTACTTC CASSESTDPDAYEQYF
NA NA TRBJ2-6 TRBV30 TGTGCCTGGAGTGTAGGGGATGCTCGTGGGGCCAACGTCCTGACTTTC CAWSVGDARGANVLTF
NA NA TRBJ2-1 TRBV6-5 TGTGCCAGCAGTTCCAGCGCAAGGACATTAAAGCAGTTCTTC CASSSSARTLKQFF
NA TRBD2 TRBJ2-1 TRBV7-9 TGTGCCAGCAGGCGGACTAGCGGGACCTACAATGAGCAGTTCTTC CASRRTSGTYNEQFF
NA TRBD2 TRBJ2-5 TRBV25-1 TGTGCCAGCAGTGAATTCGGGGGACTAGCGGGACAAGAGACCCAGTACTTC CASSEFGGLAGQETQYF
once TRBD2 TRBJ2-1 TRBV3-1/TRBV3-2 TGTGCCAGCAGCCAAGCTAGCGGGAGATTAGGTGAGCAGTTCTTC CASSQASGRLGEQFF
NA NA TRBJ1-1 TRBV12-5 TGTGCTAGTGGTTTGAACGATGGGGCAGGGGAAGCTTTCTTT CASGLNDGAGEAFF
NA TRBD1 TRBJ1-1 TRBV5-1 TGCGCCAGCAGCTTGGATTCAGGGGGCGGGGGCACTGAAGCTTTCTTT CASSLDSGGGGTEAFF
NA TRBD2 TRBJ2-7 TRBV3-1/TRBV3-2 TGTGCCAGCAGCCAAGACGCGACTAGCGGCTACGAGCAGTACTTC CASSQDATSGYEQYF
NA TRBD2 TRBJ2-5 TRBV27 TGTGCCAGCAGTGGAGCCGGGACTAGCGGGCCTCGGTCGCCCCAGTACTTC CASSGAGTSGPRSPQYF
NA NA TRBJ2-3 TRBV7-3 TGTGCCAGCAGCTTAATGGGGCCTAACGCAGATACGCAGTATTTT CASSLMGPNADTQYF
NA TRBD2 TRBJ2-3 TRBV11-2 TGTGCCAGCAGCCAACGTAGGGCGGGAGGCACAGATACGCAGTATTTT CASSQRRAGGTDTQYF
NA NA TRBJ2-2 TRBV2 TGTGCCAGCAGTGAATTGGTGACTATCCTCACCGGGGAGCTGTTTTTT CASSELVTILTGELFF
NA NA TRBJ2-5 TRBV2 TGTGCCAGCAACGTGGCCCCCGGGATACAAGAGACCCAGTACTTC CASNVAPGIQETQYF
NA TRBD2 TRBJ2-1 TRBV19 TGTGCCAGTAGTATAGCCAACCTAGCGGGAGGGAATGAGCAGTTCTTC CASSIANLAGGNEQFF
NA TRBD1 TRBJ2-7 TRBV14 TGTGCCAGCAGCCAAGTAACAGGGGGCTACGAGCAGTACTTC CASSQVTGGYEQYF
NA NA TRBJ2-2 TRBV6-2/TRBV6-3 TGTGCCAGCAGTTACCCCGTGCGGTTCACCGGGGAGCTGTTTTTT CASSYPVRFTGELFF
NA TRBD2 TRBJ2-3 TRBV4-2 TGTGCCAGCAGCCAAGAAACTAGCGGGAGCACAGATACGCAGTATTTT CASSQETSGSTDTQYF
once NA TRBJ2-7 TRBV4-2 TGTGCCAGCAGCCTCGGCCAGGGGACCTACGAGCAGTACTTC CASSLGQGTYEQYF
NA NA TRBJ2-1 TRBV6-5 TGTGCCAGCAGAAAAACGGGGGTTAATGAGCAGTTCTTC CASRKTGVNEQFF
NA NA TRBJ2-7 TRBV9 TGTGCCAGCAGCCCTCGGACTAACTCCTACGAGCAGTACTTC CASSPRTNSYEQYF
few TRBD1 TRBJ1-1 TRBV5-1 TGCGCCAGCAGCCCGGACAGGGTAGTGAGAACTGAAGCTTTCTTT CASSPDRVVRTEAFF
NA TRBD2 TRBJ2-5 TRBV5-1 TGCGCCAGCAGCCCGCCCACTAGCGGCCCAGAGACCCAGTACTTC CASSPPTSGPETQYF
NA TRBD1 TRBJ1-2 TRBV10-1 TGCGCCAGCCCATCCGGGACAGAGACGTCAAAGGGCTATGGCTACACCTTC CASPSGTETSKGYGYTF
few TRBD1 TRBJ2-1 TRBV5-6 TGTGCCAGCAGCTTACAGGGGGCCGCCTTCTACAATGAGCAGTTCTTC CASSLQGAAFYNEQFF
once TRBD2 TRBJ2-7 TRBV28 TGTGCCAACCGAGCTAGCGGGAGTTACGAGCAGTACTTC CANRASGSYEQYF